These 5 T cell receptor beta chains were sequenced from one sample in a study of OX40 agonist ivuxolimab in advanced cancers. Library method: the immunoSEQ multiplex PCR assay. TCRdb limited this immuneACCESS table to in-frame rearrangements with V and J called. A share of clones is missing; checked studies link under half to unresolved V genes, and the rest is unexplained. The sample table records roughly 80,000 clones; 70% to 90% of these occur just once. Approximately 2% of the sample is taken by the ten largest. Here the sequenced sample was CD4+ or CD8+ T cells sorted from blood, taken in a trial of the OX40 agonist ivuxolimab. These receptors were taken from an adult with an advanced solid tumor such as melanoma, head and neck, liver or kidney cancer.

V and J are TRBV6-1 and TRBJ1-5; D is undetermined. This CDR3 is built from 15 residues. Germline CDR1 MNHNS, CDR2 SASEGT. V shed 3 bases and J shed 4 bases, with 13 bases lying between them. The CDR3 region is CASSESQLANQPQHF. In DNA form, the CDR3 reads TGTGCCAGCAGTGAGAGCCAGTTAGCGAATCAGCCCCAGCATTTT.

The rearrangement links TRBV29-1 to TRBJ1-2; D is unclear. The CDR3 covers 13 residues. CDR1 SQVTM and CDR2 ANQGSEA come from the germline V gene. With 3 bases removed from V and 5 bases from J, the gap between germline ends came to 13 bases. Here the CDR3 reads CSVDPGGRYGYTF. DNA for the CDR3: TGCAGCGTTGACCCGGGAGGTCGGTATGGCTACACCTTC.

The J gene is TRBJ1-5, the V gene TRBV7-6, with 9 nucleotides matching TRBD1. The V and J ends lost 5 bases and 6 bases, in that order; junction bases with no gene match: 5. The CDR3 is 14 residues long. Germline loops: CDR1 SGHVS, CDR2 FNYEAQ. The CDR3 reads CASSGQGRGQPQHF. DNA of the CDR3: TGTGCCAGCAGCGGACAGGGGAGGGGTCAGCCCCAGCATTTT.

The chain has TRBV5-1 and TRBJ2-5, with TRBD2 matching over 11 bases. The germline V gene has CDR1 SGHRS and CDR2 YFSETQ. V trimming: 1 base; J trimming: 2 bases; junction bases outside the gene matches: 10. This CDR3 region has 18 residues. CDR3 in DNA: TGCGCCAGCAGCTTGCCCCAGTCGACTAGCGGGAAACAAGAGACCCAGTACTTC. It translates to CASSLPQSTSGKQETQYF.

This clone was recorded once. This chain joins TRBV27 and TRBJ2-6, with D perhaps assigned TRBD1 or TRBD2 (5 bases each). Germline CDR1 and CDR2: MNHEY and SMNVEV (reference sequence). The CDR3 covers 15 residues. Trimming removed 5 bases from V and 2 bases from J, with 10 bases in between. CDR3 loop: CASSPGRAGANVLTF. The CDR3 DNA reads as TGTGCCAGCAGTCCGGGACGGGCTGGGGCCAACGTCCTGACTTTC.